This T cell receptor (beta chain) was captured in a study of vaccination and CD4 T cells after COVID-19. V was clipped by 2 bases and J by 8 bases, with 16 bases between them. The germline CDR1 and CDR2 sequences are SGHNT and YENEEA. CDR3 size: 15 residues. Points on this clonotype: No antigen is known for it.

Regarding treatment: approximately nine-day PBMC culture with coronavirus spike peptide pools or control peptides (ViraFEST assay). Cultured CD4+ T cell DNA was sequenced using the Oncomine TCR Beta short-read assay. It was cultured CD4+ T cells from which genomic DNA was extracted. TCRdb reprocessed the PCR reads with MiXCR, giving one entry per CDR3 protein. The table lists under 6,000 distinct CDR3 sequences, about 38% of them singletons. This chain connects TRBV11-3 to TRBJ2-1; D remains unclear. The clonotype comes from a human donor who had recovered from COVID-19. Sequenced: CD4+ T cells from blood, cultured in vitro. CDR3 in amino acids: CASSLWVSGSHEQFF. CDR3 DNA sequence: TGTGCCAGCAGCTTATGGGTTTCTGGCAGCCATGAGCAGTTCTTC.